Below, 11 T cell receptor beta chains from the same sample are listed, as sequenced in a study of Graves' ophthalmopathy and Graves' hyperthyroidism. RNA transcripts were the source from which TCR beta CDR3 regions were amplified. HTBI-primed RT-PCR formed the first round, and a multiplex PCR formed the second. TCRdb redid the calling of the multiplex PCR reads with MiXCR, one entry per CDR3 protein. The table records 1 million to 1.3 million distinct CDR3 sequences, roughly 35% of them present only once. Sequencing was carried out using peripheral blood or thyroid tissue (not recorded which). The source of these receptors is an adult man with Graves' hyperthyroidism.

CDR3 nucleotides: TGTGCCAGCAGATGGAGGGACAGGGGTCCCGGGGAGCTGTTTTTT. It is translated as CASRWRDRGPGELFF. The chain has TRBV7-8 and TRBJ2-2; 10 bases are shared with TRBD1. V lost 6 bases and J lost 6; bases outside the gene matches: 7. The CDR3 totals 15 residues. Per the germline V gene, CDR1 is SGHVS and CDR2 is FQNEAQ.

This clonotype was picked up one time. No conserved phenylalanine or tryptophan is present at the end of the CDR3, so a read error is the likely explanation. The chain uses TRBV6-5 and TRBJ1-2, with a weak D call TRBD1 (6 bases). The V and J ends lost 7 bases and 0 bases respectively, with 15 bases between them. The CDR3 has 15 residues. Germline assignment: CDR1 MNHEY and CDR2 SVGAGI. The CDR3 DNA is TGTGCCAGCAAGGACAGCTTCCATCCTAACTATGGCTACACCCTC. Translated: CASKDSFHPNYGYTL.

This rearrangement joins TRBV2 to TRBJ2-7; 7 bases align to TRBD2. Germline V gene data show CDR1 as SNHLY and CDR2 as FYNNEI. V trimming: 5 bases; J trimming: 8 bases; junction bases outside the gene matches: 12. The CDR3 length is 14 residues. Here the CDR3 DNA reads TGTGCCAGCAGTAGGGGAGGGGATCAGCCCCAGCAGTACTTC. The encoded protein is CASSRGGDQPQQYF.

This clonotype showed up many times. The V and J genes are TRBV10-3 and TRBJ2-7; D remains unclear. The germline gives CDR1 ENHRY, CDR2 SYGVKD. V dropped 2 bases and J dropped 5 bases, with 10 bases sitting between them. The CDR3 loop spans 13 amino acids. The CDR3 DNA is TGTGCCATCAGTGAGCCCAGAGAGGACGAGCAGTACTTC. Its translation: CAISEPREDEQYF.

This clonotype was detected a few times. The gene calls are TRBV18 and TRBJ1-5; D remains unclear. With 3 bases removed from V and 7 bases from J, the gap between germline ends came to 13 bases. Germline values: CDR1 KGHSH, CDR2 LQKENI. There are 14 residues in the CDR3. Here the CDR3 DNA reads TGTGCCAGCTCACCGGTCGGTACCCCGCAGCCCCAGCATTTT. Protein: CASSPVGTPQPQHF.

V and J are TRBV20-1 and TRBJ2-6; 7 bases align to TRBD1. The CDR3 has 15 residues. V shed 4 bases and J 2 bases; nucleotides not matched to a gene: 5. CDR1 and CDR2 (germline): DFQATT, SNEGSKA (reference sequence). CDR3 protein: CSAKTQGAGANVLTF. CDR3 in DNA: TGCAGTGCTAAAACCCAGGGGGCTGGGGCCAACGTCCTGACTTTC.

This clonotype has ten or more counts. V is TRBV2 and J is TRBJ2-7, with 11 bases aligning to TRBD1. The ends lost 10 bases at V and 9 bases at J; junction bases unmatched: 11. The CDR3 covers 13 residues. CDR1 and CDR2 from the germline V gene are SNHLY and FYNNEI. In nucleotides, the CDR3 is TGTGCCACCTTCCGGGACAGGGGGTATCGGCAGTACTTC. As protein: CATFRDRGYRQYF. Based on the CDR3 plus reference TRBV2 and TRBJ2-7, the full variable domain is EPEVTQTPSHQVTQMGQEVILRCVPISNHLYFYWYRQILGQKVEFLVSFYNNEISEKSEIFDDQFSVERPDGSNFTLKIRSTKLEDSAMYFCATFRDRGYRQYFGPGTRLTVT.

The chain employs TRBV29-1 and TRBJ1-2; tentatively, D is TRBD1 (5 bases). V was pared by 8 bases and J by 1 base, with 14 bases between. The CDR3 length is 13 residues. Germline V gene sequence: CDR1 SQVTM, CDR2 ANQGSEA. CDR3 nucleotides: TGCAGCTTTCGCGGGGGTCGTAACTATGGCTACACCTTC. Amino acid sequence: CSFRGGRNYGYTF.

This clonotype has a count of ten or more. The chain employs TRBV24-1 and TRBJ1-1, with no clear D. The V gene's germline CDR1 is KGHDR and CDR2 SFDVKD. V gave up 4 bases and J gave up 10 bases, with 18 bases separating them. The CDR3 sequence is 14 residues long. The chain's CDR3 is CATSDPRVSRLAFF. CDR3 nucleotides: TGTGCCACCAGTGACCCGAGGGTGTCTAGGCTAGCTTTCTTT.

This clonotype was counted many times. The chain carries TRBV10-2 and TRBJ2-7, with D tentatively TRBD1 (6 bases). CDR1 is WSHSY and CDR2 is SAAADI in the germline V gene. The CDR3 contains 14 residues. The V end lost 1 base, the J end lost 4 bases, and 11 bases lay between the germline ends. The CDR3 DNA reads TGCGCCAGCAGTGAGTTTTCAGGGACATACGAGCAGTACTTC. Translating gives CASSEFSGTYEQYF.

The chain uses TRBV25-1 and TRBJ2-2, with D unresolved. V lost 1 base and J lost 2, with 8 bases in between. Germline V gene data show CDR1 as MGHDK and CDR2 as SYGVNS. The length of the CDR3 is 15 residues. The CDR3 DNA sequence: TGTGCCAGCAGTGAATTTGTCGTTAACACCGGGGAGCTGTTTTTT. Translation: CASSEFVVNTGELFF.